Each of the 11 T cell receptor beta chains below was sequenced from the same sample in a study of early T cells in non-severe SARS-CoV-2 infection. From the 5' RACE reads, TCRdb called clonotypes with MiXCR, one entry per CDR3 protein. In the table there are about 20,000 distinct CDR3 sequences, over 4% of which are singletons. The specimen was whole blood. The receptors originated from an adult who was a healthcare worker with PCR-confirmed SARS-CoV-2 infection or an uninfected control (not recorded which).

This clonotype was picked up many times. This chain connects TRBV18 to TRBJ2-7; D remains unclear. Germline CDR1 KGHSH, CDR2 LQKENI. V was pared by 3 bases and J by 2 bases, with 11 bases between. CDR3 length: 14 residues. The CDR3 loop is CASSPVDQPYEQYF. The CDR3 coding sequence is TGTGCCAGCTCACCGGTCGACCAGCCCTACGAGCAGTACTTC.

This clonotype was seen only a few times. The chain combines TRBV5-1 with TRBJ1-5, with D maybe TRBD1 (5 bases). The CDR3 covers 15 residues. The V gene's germline CDR1 is SGHRS and CDR2 YFSETQ. Trimming pared 0 bases from V and 2 bases from J, leaving 9 bases between. This CDR3 reads CASSLEGARNQPQHF. As DNA, the CDR3 is TGCGCCAGCAGCTTGGAAGGGGCGCGCAATCAGCCCCAGCATTTT. Full variable domain (missing parts from reference TRBV5-1 and TRBJ1-5): KAGVTQTPRYLIKTRGQQVTLSCSPISGHRSVSWYQQTPGQGLQFLFEYFSETQRNKGNFPGRFSGRQFSNSRSEMNVSTLELGDSALYLCASSLEGARNQPQHFGDGTRLSIL.

The chain has TRBV5-1 and TRBJ2-7, with 7 bases matching TRBD1. The CDR3 has 12 amino acids. CDR1 is SGHRS, CDR2 YFSETQ, per germline. Trimming cost V 5 bases and J 2 bases; bases outside gene matches: 1. CDR3 sequence reads: CASSDRAYEQYF. As DNA, the CDR3 is TGCGCCAGCAGTGACAGGGCCTACGAGCAGTACTTC. Together with reference TRBV5-1 and TRBJ2-7, the CDR3 gives the full variable domain: KAGVTQTPRYLIKTRGQQVTLSCSPISGHRSVSWYQQTPGQGLQFLFEYFSETQRNKGNFPGRFSGRQFSNSRSEMNVSTLELGDSALYLCASSDRAYEQYFGPGTRLTVT.

This clonotype showed up many times. V is TRBV20-1 and J is TRBJ2-5; the match to TRBD2 covers 13 bases. CDR1 and CDR2 from the germline V gene are DFQATT and SNEGSKA (reference sequence). The CDR3 covers 15 residues. Trimming at V came to 1 base and at J to 5 bases, leaving 4 bases not matched to a gene. The CDR3 spells CSARGTSGSLETQYF. The CDR3 coding sequence is TGCAGTGCTAGAGGGACTAGCGGGAGTTTGGAGACCCAGTACTTC.

In this sample, this clonotype turned up many times. The V call is TRBV7-6, the J call TRBJ1-2; unclear D gene. V was pared by 1 base and J by 6 bases, with 18 bases between. The germline gives CDR1 SGHVS, CDR2 FNYEAQ. CDR3 length: 16 residues. CDR3 protein: CASSLGVSVNTDGYTF. The CDR3 region has the DNA TGTGCCAGCAGCTTAGGGGTGTCCGTCAACACCGATGGCTACACCTTC.

Many counts were recorded for this clonotype. This chain links TRBV4-3 with TRBJ2-1, with TRBD2 identical over 9 bases. Germline V CDR1 and CDR2: LGHNA, YSLEER. CDR3 length: 15 amino acids. The ends lost 6 bases at V and 3 bases at J; junction bases unmatched: 6. DNA for the CDR3: TGCGCCAGCAGGACCGTAGCGGGGGTCTACAATGAGCAGTTCTTC. It is translated as CASRTVAGVYNEQFF.

The sample holds many counts of this clonotype. The rearrangement uses TRBV13 and TRBJ2-2; perhaps TRBD1 as D (6 bases). The CDR3 runs 16 residues. Trimming cost V 5 bases and J 4 bases, with 17 bases left between them. From germline, CDR1 is PRHDT and CDR2 FYEKMQ (reference sequence). The DNA for the CDR3 is TGTGCCAGCAGCGCCGAGCAGGGGTTCGGCACCGGGGAGCTGTTTTTT. Its translation is CASSAEQGFGTGELFF.

In this sample, this clonotype turned up many times. V is TRBV5-4 and J is TRBJ1-6, with TRBD1 as a possible D gene (5 bases). CDR1 is SGHNT, CDR2 YYREEE, per germline (reference sequence). The V and J ends lost 0 bases and 5 bases respectively, with 9 bases between them. The CDR3 has 15 amino acids. DNA for the CDR3: TGTGCCAGCAGCTTGGGAGGGGCCCATAATTCACCCCTCCACTTT. This encodes CASSLGGAHNSPLHF.

This clonotype was counted at least ten times. The CDR3 spells CASSPPWDTDTQYF. CDR3 DNA: TGTGCCAGCAGCCCCCCGTGGGACACAGATACGCAGTATTTT. This chain joins TRBV6-5 and TRBJ2-3, with no clear D. V lost 6 bases and J 2 bases, leaving 12 bases between the germline ends. This CDR3 has 14 residues. Germline V gene data show CDR1 as MNHEY and CDR2 as SVGAGI.

This clonotype was observed at least ten times. The rearrangement links TRBV28 to TRBJ2-3; 9 bases are shared with TRBD1. The CDR3 contains 15 residues. Germline V gene sequence: CDR1 MDHEN, CDR2 SYDVKM. Losses at the gene ends were 9 bases for V and 6 bases for J; bases not matched to a gene: 13. In DNA, the CDR3 is TGTGCCAGTGGGGCGTCGGGACAGGGATCGGATACGCAGTATTTT. As protein: CASGASGQGSDTQYF.

Ten or more counts support this clonotype. The genes are TRBV7-9 and TRBJ1-1; TRBD1 is a possible D gene (6 bases). CDR1 is SEHNR, CDR2 FQNEAQ, per germline (reference sequence). V dropped 4 bases and J dropped 5 bases, with 20 bases sitting between them. There are 16 residues in the CDR3. The chain's CDR3 is CASSSGEQGSRTEAFF. In DNA, the CDR3 is TGTGCCAGCAGCTCCGGAGAACAGGGAAGTCGGACTGAAGCTTTCTTT.